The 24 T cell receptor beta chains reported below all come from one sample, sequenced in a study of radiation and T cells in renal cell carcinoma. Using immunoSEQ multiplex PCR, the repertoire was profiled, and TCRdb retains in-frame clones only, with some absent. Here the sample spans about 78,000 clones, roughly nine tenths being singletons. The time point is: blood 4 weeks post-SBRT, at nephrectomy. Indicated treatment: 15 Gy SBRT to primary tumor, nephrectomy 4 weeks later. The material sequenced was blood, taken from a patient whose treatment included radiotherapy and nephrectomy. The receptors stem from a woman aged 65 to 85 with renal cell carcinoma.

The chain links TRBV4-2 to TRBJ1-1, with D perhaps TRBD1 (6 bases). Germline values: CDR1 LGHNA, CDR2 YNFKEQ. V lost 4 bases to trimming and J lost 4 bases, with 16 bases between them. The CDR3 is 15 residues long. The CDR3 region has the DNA TGTGCCAGCAGCCCCGAGCTAGGACAGCCCACTGAAGCTTTCTTT. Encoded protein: CASSPELGQPTEAFF.

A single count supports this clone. DNA for the CDR3: TGTGCCAGCAGTCCGATGCAAGGTACTAATGAAAAACTGTTTTTT. Amino acids: CASSPMQGTNEKLFF. The rearrangement uses TRBV28 and TRBJ1-4; no reliable D call. CDR3 length: 15 residues. Looked up from germline, CDR1 is MDHEN and CDR2 is SYDVKM. Trimming took 5 bases from V and 2 from J, leaving 12 bases between them. Combining the CDR3 with reference TRBV28 and TRBJ1-4 gives the whole variable domain DVKVTQSSRYLVKRTGEKVFLECVQDMDHENMFWYRQDPGLGLRLIYFSYDVKMKEKGDIPEGYSVSREKKERFSLILESASTNQTSMYLCASSPMQGTNEKLFFGSGTQLSVL.

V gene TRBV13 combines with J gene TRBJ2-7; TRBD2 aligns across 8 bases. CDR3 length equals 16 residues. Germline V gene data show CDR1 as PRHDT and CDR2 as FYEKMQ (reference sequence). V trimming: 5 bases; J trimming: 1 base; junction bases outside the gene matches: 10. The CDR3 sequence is CASSTRRAGDSYEQYF. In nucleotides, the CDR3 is TGTGCCAGCAGCACCCGCCGAGCGGGGGATTCCTACGAGCAGTACTTC.

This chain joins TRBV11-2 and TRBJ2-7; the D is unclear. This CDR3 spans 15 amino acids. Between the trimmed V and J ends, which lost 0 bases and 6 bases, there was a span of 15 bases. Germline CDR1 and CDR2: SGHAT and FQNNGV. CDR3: CASSLDDLDSGEQYF. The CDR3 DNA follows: TGTGCCAGCAGCTTAGACGATCTAGATTCGGGCGAGCAGTACTTC.

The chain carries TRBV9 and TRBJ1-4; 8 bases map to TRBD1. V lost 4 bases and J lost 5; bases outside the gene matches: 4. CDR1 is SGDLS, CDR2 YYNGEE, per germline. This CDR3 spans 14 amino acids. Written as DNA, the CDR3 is TGTGCCAGCAGCCCACGGACAGGGAATGAAAAACTGTTTTTT. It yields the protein CASSPRTGNEKLFF.

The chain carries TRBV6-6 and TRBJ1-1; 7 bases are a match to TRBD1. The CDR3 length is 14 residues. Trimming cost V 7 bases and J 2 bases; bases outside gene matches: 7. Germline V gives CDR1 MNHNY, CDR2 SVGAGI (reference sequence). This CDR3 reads CASTGTAANTEAFF. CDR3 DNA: TGTGCCAGCACAGGGACAGCCGCCAACACTGAAGCTTTCTTT.

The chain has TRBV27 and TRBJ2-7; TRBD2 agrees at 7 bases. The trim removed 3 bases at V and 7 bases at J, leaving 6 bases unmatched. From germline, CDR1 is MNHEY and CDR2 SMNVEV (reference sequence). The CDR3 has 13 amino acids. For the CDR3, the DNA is TGTGCCAGCAGTTTGATCGGGGGGTTAGAGCAGTACTTC. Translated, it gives CASSLIGGLEQYF.

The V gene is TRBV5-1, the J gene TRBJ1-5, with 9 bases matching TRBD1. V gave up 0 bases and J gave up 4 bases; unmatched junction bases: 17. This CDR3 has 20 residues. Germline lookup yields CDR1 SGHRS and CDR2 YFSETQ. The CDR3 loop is CASSLVKGTGRSNFNQPQHF. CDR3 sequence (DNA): TGCGCCAGCAGCTTGGTTAAAGGGACAGGGCGTTCTAATTTTAATCAGCCCCAGCATTTT.

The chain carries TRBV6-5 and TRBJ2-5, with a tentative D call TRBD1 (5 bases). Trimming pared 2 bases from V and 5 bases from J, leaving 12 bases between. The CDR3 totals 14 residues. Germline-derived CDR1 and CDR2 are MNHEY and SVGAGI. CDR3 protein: CASSYTGEWETQYF. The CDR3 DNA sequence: TGTGCCAGCAGTTACACAGGTGAATGGGAGACCCAGTACTTC.

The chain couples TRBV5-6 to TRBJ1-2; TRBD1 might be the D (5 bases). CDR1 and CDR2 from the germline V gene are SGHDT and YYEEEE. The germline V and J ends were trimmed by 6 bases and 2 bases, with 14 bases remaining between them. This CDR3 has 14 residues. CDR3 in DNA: TGTGCCAGCACCCCGGAGAGGGACAACTATGGCTACACCTTC. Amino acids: CASTPERDNYGYTF.

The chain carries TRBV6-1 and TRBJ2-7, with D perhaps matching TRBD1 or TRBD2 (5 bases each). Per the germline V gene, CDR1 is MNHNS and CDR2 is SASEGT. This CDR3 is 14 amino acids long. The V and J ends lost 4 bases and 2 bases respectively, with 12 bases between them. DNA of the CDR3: TGTGCCAGCAGTGTGGGGGTCTTCGCCTACGAGCAGTACTTC. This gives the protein CASSVGVFAYEQYF.

CDR3 sequence reads: CASSLTGGPNGYTF. CDR3 bases: TGTGCCAGCAGTCTGACAGGGGGCCCCAATGGCTACACCTTC. V is TRBV28 and J is TRBJ1-2, with 10 bases aligning to TRBD1. CDR1 and CDR2 from the germline V gene are MDHEN and SYDVKM. There are 14 residues in the CDR3. J gave up 6 bases and V 5 bases, and 6 bases lay outside the gene matches.

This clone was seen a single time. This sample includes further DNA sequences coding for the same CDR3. The CDR3 reads CASSPQGDQPQHF. The CDR3 nucleotides are TGTGCCAGCTCACCCCAGGGCGATCAGCCCCAGCATTTT. The chain employs TRBV18 and TRBJ1-5, with D possibly matching TRBD1 (5 bases). The V end was cut by 3 bases, the J end by 5 bases, with 8 bases between. Per germline, CDR1 KGHSH and CDR2 LQKENI. The length of the CDR3 is 13 residues.

CDR3 region: CASRRDWNSYEQYF. Here the CDR3 DNA reads TGTGCCAGCAGGAGGGACTGGAACTCCTACGAGCAGTACTTC. The rearrangement uses TRBV2 and TRBJ2-7; weak D call: TRBD2 (6 bases). This CDR3 region has 14 residues. CDR1 is SNHLY and CDR2 is FYNNEI in the germline V gene. Trimming removed 6 bases from V and 0 bases from J, with 12 bases in between.

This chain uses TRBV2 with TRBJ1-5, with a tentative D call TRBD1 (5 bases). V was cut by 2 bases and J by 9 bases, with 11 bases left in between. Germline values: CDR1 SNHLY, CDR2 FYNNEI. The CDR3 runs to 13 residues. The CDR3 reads CASSEQGEGPQHF. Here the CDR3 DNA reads TGTGCCAGCAGTGAACAGGGAGAAGGGCCCCAGCATTTT.

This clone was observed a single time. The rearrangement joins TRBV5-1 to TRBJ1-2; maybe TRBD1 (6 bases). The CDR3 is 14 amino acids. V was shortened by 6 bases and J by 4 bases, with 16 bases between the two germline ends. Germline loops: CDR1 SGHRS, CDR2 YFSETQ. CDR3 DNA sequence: TGCGCCAGCAAGGAGGGCAGGGGATCCTATGGCTACACCTTC. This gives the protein CASKEGRGSYGYTF.

Here the CDR3 reads CASRRTGNQPQHF. In nucleotides, the CDR3 is TGTGCCAGCAGGCGGACAGGGAACCAGCCCCAGCATTTT. The V and J genes are TRBV6-5 and TRBJ1-5; 8 nucleotides agree with TRBD1. CDR3 size: 13 residues. Germline V CDR1 and CDR2: MNHEY, SVGAGI. J was trimmed by 7 bases and V by 6 bases; bases with no gene match: 5.

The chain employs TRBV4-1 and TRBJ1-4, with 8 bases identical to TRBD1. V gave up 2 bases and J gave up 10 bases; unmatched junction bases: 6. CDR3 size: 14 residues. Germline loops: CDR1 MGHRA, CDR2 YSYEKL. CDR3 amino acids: CASSQMGQARKLFF. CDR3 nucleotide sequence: TGCGCCAGCAGCCAAATGGGACAGGCCCGAAAACTGTTTTTT.

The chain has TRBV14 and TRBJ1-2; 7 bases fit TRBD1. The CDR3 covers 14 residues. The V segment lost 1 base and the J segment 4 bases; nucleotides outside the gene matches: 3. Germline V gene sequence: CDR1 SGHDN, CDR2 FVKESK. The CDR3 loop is CASSQVGTAYGYTF. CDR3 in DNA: TGTGCCAGCAGCCAAGTTGGGACAGCCTATGGCTACACCTTC.

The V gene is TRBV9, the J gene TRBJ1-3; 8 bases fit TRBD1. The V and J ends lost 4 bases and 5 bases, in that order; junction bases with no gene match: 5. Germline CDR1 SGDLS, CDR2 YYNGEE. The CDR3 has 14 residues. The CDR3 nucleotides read TGTGCCAGCAGCCTGGACAGGGATCGAAACACCATATATTTT. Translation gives CASSLDRDRNTIYF.

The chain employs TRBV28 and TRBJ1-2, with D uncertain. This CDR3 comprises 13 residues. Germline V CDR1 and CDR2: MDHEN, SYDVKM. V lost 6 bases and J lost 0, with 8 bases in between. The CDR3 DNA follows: TGTGCCAGCAGGGAGGGAGCTAACTATGGCTACACCTTC. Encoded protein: CASREGANYGYTF.

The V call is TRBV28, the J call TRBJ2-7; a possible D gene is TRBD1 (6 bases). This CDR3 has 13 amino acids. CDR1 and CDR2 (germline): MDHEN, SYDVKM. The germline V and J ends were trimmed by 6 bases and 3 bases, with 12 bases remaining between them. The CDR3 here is CASRSGHSYEQYF. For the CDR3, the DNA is TGTGCCAGCAGATCGGGACATAGCTACGAGCAGTACTTC.

This CDR3 is CATGGRQGGTEAFF. CDR3 bases: TGTGCCACCGGAGGGAGACAGGGGGGGACTGAAGCTTTCTTT. V is TRBV10-3 and J is TRBJ1-1; 9 bases fit TRBD1. V gave up 10 bases and J gave up 5 bases; unmatched junction bases: 11. This CDR3 comprises 14 residues. The germline V gene encodes CDR1 ENHRY and CDR2 SYGVKD.

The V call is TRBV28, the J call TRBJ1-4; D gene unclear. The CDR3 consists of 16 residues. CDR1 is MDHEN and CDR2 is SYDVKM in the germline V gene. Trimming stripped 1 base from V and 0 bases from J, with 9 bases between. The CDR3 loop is CASSLSTAPTNEKLFF. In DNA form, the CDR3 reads TGTGCCAGCAGTTTATCGACGGCCCCAACTAATGAAAAACTGTTTTTT.